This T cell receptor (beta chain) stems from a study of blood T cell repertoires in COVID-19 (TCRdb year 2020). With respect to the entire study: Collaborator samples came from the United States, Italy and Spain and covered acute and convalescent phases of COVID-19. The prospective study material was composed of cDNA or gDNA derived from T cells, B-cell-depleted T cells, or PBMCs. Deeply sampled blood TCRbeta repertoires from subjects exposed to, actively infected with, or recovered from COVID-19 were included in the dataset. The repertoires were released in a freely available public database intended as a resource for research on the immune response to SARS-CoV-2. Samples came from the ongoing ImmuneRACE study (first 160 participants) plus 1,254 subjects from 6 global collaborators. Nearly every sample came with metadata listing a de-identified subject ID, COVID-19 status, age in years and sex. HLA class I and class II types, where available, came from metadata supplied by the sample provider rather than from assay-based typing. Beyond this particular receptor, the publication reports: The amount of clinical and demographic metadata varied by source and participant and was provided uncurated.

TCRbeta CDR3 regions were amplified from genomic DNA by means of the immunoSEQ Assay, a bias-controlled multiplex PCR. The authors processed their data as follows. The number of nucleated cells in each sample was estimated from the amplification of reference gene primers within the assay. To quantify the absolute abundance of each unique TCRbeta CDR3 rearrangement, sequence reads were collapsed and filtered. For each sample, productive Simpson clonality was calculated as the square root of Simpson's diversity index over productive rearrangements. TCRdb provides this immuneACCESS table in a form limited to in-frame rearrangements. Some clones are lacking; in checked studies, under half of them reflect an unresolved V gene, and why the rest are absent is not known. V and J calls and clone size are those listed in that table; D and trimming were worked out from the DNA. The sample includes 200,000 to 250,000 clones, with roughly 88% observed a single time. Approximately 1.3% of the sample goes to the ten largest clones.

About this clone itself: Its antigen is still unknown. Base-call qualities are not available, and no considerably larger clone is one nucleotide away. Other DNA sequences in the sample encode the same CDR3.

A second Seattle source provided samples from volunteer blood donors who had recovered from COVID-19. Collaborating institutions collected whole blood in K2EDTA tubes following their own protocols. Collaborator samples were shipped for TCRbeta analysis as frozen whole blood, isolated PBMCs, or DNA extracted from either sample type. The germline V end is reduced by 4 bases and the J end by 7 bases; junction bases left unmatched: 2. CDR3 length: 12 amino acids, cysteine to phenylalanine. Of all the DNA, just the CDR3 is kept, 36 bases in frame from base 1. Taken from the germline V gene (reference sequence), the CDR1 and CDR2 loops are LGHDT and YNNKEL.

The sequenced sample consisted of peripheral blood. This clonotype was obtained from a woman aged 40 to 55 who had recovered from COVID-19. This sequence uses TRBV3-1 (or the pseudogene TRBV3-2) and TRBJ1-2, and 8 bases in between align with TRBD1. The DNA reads TGTGCCAGCAGCCTACAGGGGGGTGGCTACACCTTC. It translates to CASSLQGGGYTF.